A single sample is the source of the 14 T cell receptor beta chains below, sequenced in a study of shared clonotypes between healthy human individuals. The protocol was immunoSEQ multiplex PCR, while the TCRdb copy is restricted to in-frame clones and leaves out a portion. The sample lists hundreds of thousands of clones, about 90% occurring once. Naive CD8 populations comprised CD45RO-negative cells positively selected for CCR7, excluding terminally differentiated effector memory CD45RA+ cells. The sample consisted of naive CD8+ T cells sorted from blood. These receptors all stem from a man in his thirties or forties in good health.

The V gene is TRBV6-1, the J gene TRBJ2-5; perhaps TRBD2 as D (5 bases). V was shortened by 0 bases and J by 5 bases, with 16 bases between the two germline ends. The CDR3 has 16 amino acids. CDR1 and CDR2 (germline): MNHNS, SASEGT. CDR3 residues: CASSEASSGVRETQYF. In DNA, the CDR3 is TGTGCCAGCAGTGAAGCGTCGTCCGGGGTAAGGGAGACCCAGTACTTC.

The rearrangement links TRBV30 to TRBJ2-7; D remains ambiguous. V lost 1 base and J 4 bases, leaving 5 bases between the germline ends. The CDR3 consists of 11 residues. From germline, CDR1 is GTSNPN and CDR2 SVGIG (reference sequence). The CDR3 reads CAWSGGYEQYF. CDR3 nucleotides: TGTGCCTGGAGTGGGGGTTACGAGCAGTACTTC.

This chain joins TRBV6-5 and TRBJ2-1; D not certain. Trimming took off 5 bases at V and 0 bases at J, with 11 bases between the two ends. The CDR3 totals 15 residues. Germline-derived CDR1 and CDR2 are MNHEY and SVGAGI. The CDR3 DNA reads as TGTGCCAGCAGTCCCGGAATAAGCTCCTACAATGAGCAGTTCTTC. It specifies CASSPGISSYNEQFF.

The CDR3 DNA follows: TGTGCCAGCAGTTTACGACAGGGTGGCGATCAGCCCCAGCATTTT. This translates into CASSLRQGGDQPQHF. The chain has TRBV28 and TRBJ1-5; TRBD1 aligns across 7 bases. The CDR3 length is 15 residues. Losses at the gene ends were 2 bases for V and 5 bases for J; bases not matched to a gene: 6. The germline CDR1 and CDR2 sequences are MDHEN and SYDVKM. Complete variable domain (other parts from reference TRBV28 and TRBJ1-5): DVKVTQSSRYLVKRTGEKVFLECVQDMDHENMFWYRQDPGLGLRLIYFSYDVKMKEKGDIPEGYSVSREKKERFSLILESASTNQTSMYLCASSLRQGGDQPQHFGDGTRLSIL.

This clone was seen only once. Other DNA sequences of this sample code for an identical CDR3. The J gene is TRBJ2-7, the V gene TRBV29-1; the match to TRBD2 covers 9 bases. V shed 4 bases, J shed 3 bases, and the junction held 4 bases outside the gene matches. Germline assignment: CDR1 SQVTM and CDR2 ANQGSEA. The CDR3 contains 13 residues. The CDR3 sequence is CSVVLAGYYEQYF. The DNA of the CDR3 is TGCAGCGTTGTGCTAGCGGGATACTACGAGCAGTACTTC.

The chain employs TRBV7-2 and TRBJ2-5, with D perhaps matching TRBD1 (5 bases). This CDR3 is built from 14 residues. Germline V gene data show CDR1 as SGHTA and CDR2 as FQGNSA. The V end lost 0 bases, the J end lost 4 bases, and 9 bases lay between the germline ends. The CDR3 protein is CASSLAQGGETQYF. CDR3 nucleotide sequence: TGTGCCAGCAGCTTAGCCCAGGGCGGAGAGACCCAGTACTTC. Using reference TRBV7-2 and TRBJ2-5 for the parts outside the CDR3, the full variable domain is GAGVSQSPSNKVTEKGKDVELRCDPISGHTALYWYRQSLGQGLEFLIYFQGNSAPDKSGLPSDRFSAERTGGSVSTLTIQRTQQEDSAVYLCASSLAQGGETQYFGPGTRLLVL.

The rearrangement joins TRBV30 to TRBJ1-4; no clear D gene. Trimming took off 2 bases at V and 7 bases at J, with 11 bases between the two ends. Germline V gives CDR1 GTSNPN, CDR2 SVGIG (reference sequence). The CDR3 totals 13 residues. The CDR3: CAWSLTAGEKLFF. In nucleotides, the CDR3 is TGTGCCTGGAGTCTCACGGCGGGTGAAAAACTGTTTTTT.

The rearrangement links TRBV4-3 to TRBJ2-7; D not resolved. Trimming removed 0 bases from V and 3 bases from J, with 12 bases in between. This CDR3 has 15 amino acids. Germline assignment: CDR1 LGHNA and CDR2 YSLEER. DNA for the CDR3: TGCGCCAGCAGCCAAGATGGGGTAATGAACTACGAGCAGTACTTC. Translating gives CASSQDGVMNYEQYF.

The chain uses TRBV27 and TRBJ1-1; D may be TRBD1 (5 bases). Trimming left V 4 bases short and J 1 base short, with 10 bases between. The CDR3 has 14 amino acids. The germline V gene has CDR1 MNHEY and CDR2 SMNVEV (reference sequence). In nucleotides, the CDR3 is TGTGCCAGCAGTTGGGGGACGGAGAACACTGAAGCTTTCTTT. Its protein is CASSWGTENTEAFF.

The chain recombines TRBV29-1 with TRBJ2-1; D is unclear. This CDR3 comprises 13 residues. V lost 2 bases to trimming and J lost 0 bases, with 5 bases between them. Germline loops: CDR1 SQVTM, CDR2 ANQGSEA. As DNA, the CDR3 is TGCAGCGTTGAACTAGTCTCCTACAATGAGCAGTTCTTC. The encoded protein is CSVELVSYNEQFF.

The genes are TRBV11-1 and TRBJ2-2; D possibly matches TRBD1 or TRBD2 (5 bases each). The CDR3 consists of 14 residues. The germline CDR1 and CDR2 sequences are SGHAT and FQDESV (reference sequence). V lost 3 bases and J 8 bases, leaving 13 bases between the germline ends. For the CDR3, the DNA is TGTGCCAGCAGCTTCGGGACCTGGACAGGGGAGCTGTTTTTT. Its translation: CASSFGTWTGELFF.

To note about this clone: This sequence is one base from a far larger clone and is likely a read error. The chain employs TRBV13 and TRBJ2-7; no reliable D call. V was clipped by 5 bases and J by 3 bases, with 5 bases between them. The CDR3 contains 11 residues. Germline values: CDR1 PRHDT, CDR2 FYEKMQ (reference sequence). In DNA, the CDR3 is TGTGCCAGCAGCACCTACTACGAGCAGTACTTC. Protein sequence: CASSTYYEQYF.

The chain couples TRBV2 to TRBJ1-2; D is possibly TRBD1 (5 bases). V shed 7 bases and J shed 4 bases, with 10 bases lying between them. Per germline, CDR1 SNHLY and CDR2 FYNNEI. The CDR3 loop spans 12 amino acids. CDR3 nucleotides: TGTGCCAGCACATTCAGGGTCTATGGCTACACCTTC. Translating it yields CASTFRVYGYTF.

As DNA, the CDR3 is TGTGCCAGCCGCCCGGCCCCTACCCCCGGGGGGCTGGATGGCTACACCTTC. Translating it yields CASRPAPTPGGLDGYTF. J is TRBJ1-2 and V is TRBV28, with D possibly matching TRBD1 (6 bases). Trimming cost V 8 bases and J 6 bases, with 28 bases left between them. The CDR3 length is 17 residues. CDR1 is MDHEN, CDR2 SYDVKM, per germline.